A single sample gave rise to the 8 T cell receptor beta chains below, sequenced in a study of T cells after yellow fever vaccination (dated by TCRdb to between 2018 and 2021). Taken with the paper, the label for treatment or condition translates to: live attenuated yellow fever vaccine strain. Receptor amplification or capture employed 5' RACE. The run used an Illumina HiSeq 2500. TCRdb trimmed the raw reads at Q25, called clones with MiXCR and kept productive beta chains. Identical CDR3 proteins give one entry, which carries the most common genes and DNA. Present in this sample are more than 15,000 distinct CDR3 sequences, approximately 4.1% of which were seen just once. The ten largest clones take up more than 0.35% of the sample. The material was PBMCs, either bulk or a sorted T-cell subset (CD4+, CD8+, memory, or dextramer-sorted; not recorded which), obtained 15 days after the yellow fever booster vaccination. The receptors here all came from a man aged 25 to 45 who received the YFV17D yellow fever vaccine.

This clonotype was seen many times. The chain links TRBV6-5 to TRBJ2-3; 8 bases align to TRBD2. Germline V gene data show CDR1 as MNHEY and CDR2 as SVGAGI. The length of the CDR3 is 17 residues. V gave up 5 bases and J gave up 0 bases; unmatched junction bases: 10. In nucleotides, the CDR3 is TGTGCCAGCAGTCCTCCCCGACTAGCGACTAGCACAGATACGCAGTATTTT. This codes for CASSPPRLATSTDTQYF.

This clonotype has at least ten counts. The rearrangement joins TRBV7-8 to TRBJ2-3, with TRBD1 as a possible D gene (5 bases). With 7 bases removed from V and 5 bases from J, the gap between germline ends came to 7 bases. The germline CDR1 and CDR2 sequences are SGHVS and FQNEAQ. This CDR3 has 11 residues. CDR3 region: CASKGVDTQYF. In DNA form, the CDR3 reads TGTGCCAGCAAAGGGGTAGATACGCAGTATTTT.

This clonotype was picked up many times. The chain employs TRBV7-8 and TRBJ2-2, with TRBD2 as a possible D gene (5 bases). Germline-derived CDR1 and CDR2 are SGHVS and FQNEAQ. Trimming removed 1 base at V and 0 bases at J, with 12 bases between. There are 17 residues in the CDR3. The CDR3 loop reads CASSLGLAFSNTGELFF. The CDR3 region has the DNA TGTGCCAGCAGCTTAGGGCTAGCCTTCTCGAACACCGGGGAGCTGTTTTTT. The complete variable domain, with remaining parts taken from reference TRBV7-8 and TRBJ2-2, reads GAGVSQSPRYKVAKRGQDVALRCDPISGHVSLFWYQQALGQGPEFLTYFQNEAQLDKSGLPSDRFFAERPEGSVSTLKIQRTQQEDSAVYLCASSLGLAFSNTGELFFGEGSRLTVL.

This clonotype was detected only a few times. V usage is TRBV5-6 and J usage is TRBJ2-3; a weak D match, TRBD2 (6 bases). Germline V gives CDR1 SGHDT, CDR2 YYEEEE. This CDR3 region has 14 residues. The V and J ends lost 4 bases and 0 bases respectively, with 9 bases between them. CDR3 loop: CASSPSGSTDTQYF. The DNA of the CDR3 is TGTGCCAGCAGCCCCAGCGGGAGCACAGATACGCAGTATTTT.

This clonotype was observed many times. The chain carries TRBV14 and TRBJ1-2; TRBD1 matches at 7 bases. Germline CDR1 reads SGHDN; CDR2 reads FVKESK. The CDR3 runs to 15 residues. Trimming cost V 2 bases and J 6 bases; bases outside gene matches: 9. CDR3 sequence reads: CASSQTGQVKDGYTF. CDR3 in DNA: TGTGCCAGCAGCCAAACCGGACAGGTTAAAGATGGCTACACCTTC.

At least ten counts were recorded for this clonotype. J is TRBJ2-1 and V is TRBV15; D is perhaps TRBD2 (5 bases). V lost 3 bases and J 6 bases, leaving 12 bases between the germline ends. The germline V gene has CDR1 LNHNV and CDR2 YYDKDF (reference sequence). The CDR3 is 14 residues long. DNA of the CDR3: TGTGCCACCAGCAGCGGGGTATTTTCCAATGAGCAGTTCTTC. Amino acid sequence: CATSSGVFSNEQFF.

This clonotype was detected ten times or more. The CDR3: CAWTRSANTEAFF. CDR3 DNA sequence: TGTGCCTGGACTCGGTCTGCGAACACTGAAGCTTTCTTT. The chain is built from TRBV30 and TRBJ1-1; D gene ambiguous. The CDR3 has 13 residues. In germline, CDR1 is GTSNPN, CDR2 SVGIG (reference sequence). The V gene lost 4 bases and the J gene lost 1 base, with 10 bases spanning the gap.

This clonotype is deemed medium-sized (0.01 to 0.1%). This sequence joins TRBV12-3 or TRBV12-4 and TRBJ2-7, with 7 bases that match TRBD2. Losses at the gene ends were 7 bases for V and 5 bases for J; bases not matched to a gene: 11. This CDR3 region has 14 residues. The CDR3 nucleotides are TGTGCCAGCACCATGAGCGGGGAATCCCACGAGCAGTACTTC. Translation: CASTMSGESHEQYF.